The 2 T cell receptor beta chains given below trace back to one sample, sequenced in a study of blood T cell repertoires in COVID-19. Libraries were prepared by immunoSEQ multiplex PCR; TCRdb keeps only in-frame clonotypes and omits some of them. Seen here are 250,000 to 300,000 clones, 85% observed once, and the top ten hold roughly 5.3%. Specimen: peripheral blood. These receptors all stem from a man aged 45-65 years with active or convalescent COVID-19.

There are a few counts of this clone. V gene TRBV18 combines with J gene TRBJ2-5; D is undetermined. The CDR3 consists of 12 residues. Germline V CDR1 and CDR2: KGHSH, LQKENI. V lost 3 bases and J lost 0, with 2 bases in between. The CDR3 nucleotides are TGTGCCAGCTCACCCAACCAAGAGACCCAGTACTTC. It specifies CASSPNQETQYF.

V is TRBV27 and J is TRBJ2-7, with 8 bases lining up with TRBD1. V shed 6 bases and J 6 bases; nucleotides not matched to a gene: 4. CDR3 length equals 12 residues. The germline gives CDR1 MNHEY, CDR2 SMNVEV (reference sequence). The CDR3 here is CASRLQGGEQYF. The CDR3 DNA is TGTGCCAGCAGACTACAGGGGGGCGAGCAGTACTTC.